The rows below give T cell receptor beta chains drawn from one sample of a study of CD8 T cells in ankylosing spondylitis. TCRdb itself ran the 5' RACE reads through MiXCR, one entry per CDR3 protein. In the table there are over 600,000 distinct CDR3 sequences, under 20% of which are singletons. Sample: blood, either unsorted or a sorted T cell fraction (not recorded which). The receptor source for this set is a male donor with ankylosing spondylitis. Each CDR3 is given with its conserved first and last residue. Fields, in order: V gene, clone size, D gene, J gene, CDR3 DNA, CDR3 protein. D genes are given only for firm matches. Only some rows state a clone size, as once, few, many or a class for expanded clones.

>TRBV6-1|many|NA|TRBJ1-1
TGTGCCAGCAGTGAACTGGGGACTGAAGCTTTCTTT
CASSELGTEAFF
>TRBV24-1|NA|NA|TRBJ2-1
TGTGCCACCATGGGTTACAATGAGCAGTTCTTC
CATMGYNEQFF
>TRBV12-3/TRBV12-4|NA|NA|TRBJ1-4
TGTGCCAGCAGCTCCACAAGGGAGGCGGATGAAAAACTGTTTTTT
CASSSTREADEKLFF
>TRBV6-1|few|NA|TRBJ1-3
TGTGCCAGCAGCCCCCCTGTACCGCGGCGTCCTGGAAACACCATATATTTT
CASSPPVPRRPGNTIYF
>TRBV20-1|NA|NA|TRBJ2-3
TGCAGTGCTAGAGGTGGGGCCGGGGATACGCAGTATTTT
CSARGGAGDTQYF
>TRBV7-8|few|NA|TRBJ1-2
TGTGCCAGCAGCTCAGATTCGGCGGGGGGACGGGGCTACACCTTC
CASSSDSAGGRGYTF
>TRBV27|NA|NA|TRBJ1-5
TGTGCCAGCAGTTTATCGGACCCGGGCGGCAATCAGCCCCAGCATTTT
CASSLSDPGGNQPQHF
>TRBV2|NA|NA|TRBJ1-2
TGTGCCAGCAGTGAAACTCAGACAACTACCTATGGCTACACCTTC
CASSETQTTTYGYTF
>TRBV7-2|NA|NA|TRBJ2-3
TGTGCCAGCAGCCTCCCCGAAAGGGCAACAGATACGCAGTATTTT
CASSLPERATDTQYF
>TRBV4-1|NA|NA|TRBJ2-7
TGCGCCAGCAGCCAAGATCAGACAGCTAGCTTGAACTACGAGCAGTACTTC
CASSQDQTASLNYEQYF
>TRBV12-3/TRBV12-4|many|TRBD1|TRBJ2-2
TGTGCCAGCAGTCCGGGACAGGGTAGGGACACCGGGGAGCTGTTTTTT
CASSPGQGRDTGELFF
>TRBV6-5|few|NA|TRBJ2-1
TGTGCCAGCAGTTACTCGCACGCTGACAATGAGCAGTTCTTC
CASSYSHADNEQFF
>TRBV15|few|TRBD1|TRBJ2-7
TGTGCCACCAGCGGTCGGGACAGGGAAAACCCCTACGAGCAGTACTTC
CATSGRDRENPYEQYF
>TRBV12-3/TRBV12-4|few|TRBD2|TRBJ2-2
TGTGCCAGCAGTTTAGGCGGGAGGCGGAGCACCGGGGAGCTGTTTTTT
CASSLGGRRSTGELFF
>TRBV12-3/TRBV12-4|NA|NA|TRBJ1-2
TGTGCCAGCAGTTTAAGGGCAGGGAACAACTATGGCTACACCTTC
CASSLRAGNNYGYTF
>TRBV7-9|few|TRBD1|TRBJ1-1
TGTGCCAGCAGCATCCAACCGGGACAGGGGAACACTGAAGCTTTCTTT
CASSIQPGQGNTEAFF
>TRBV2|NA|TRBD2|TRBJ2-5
TGTGCCAGCAGGGAATATGGACTAGCGGGGGTAAATCAAGAGACCCAGTACTTC
CASREYGLAGVNQETQYF